The rows below give T cell receptor beta chains drawn from one sample of a study of shared clonotypes between healthy human individuals. Clones were read by immunoSEQ multiplex PCR, and TCRdb kept only the in-frame ones, dropping some. The table shows around 940,000 clones, with over 60% occurring only once. The sequenced material came from memory CD4+ T cells sorted from blood. The receptors stem from a man between 18 and 35 years old in good health. The CDR3 runs from the conserved cysteine through the conserved F or W. D genes are given only for firm matches. For some rows the clone size is stated as once, few or many, or as a class when expanded; others skip it.

j_gene,d_gene,v_gene,abundance,CDR3aa,CDR3nt
TRBJ1-2,.,TRBV4-1,.,CASSQDAGAGYGYTF,TGCGCCAGCAGCCAAGATGCGGGGGCCGGCTATGGCTACACCTTC
TRBJ1-1,TRBD1,TRBV28,.,CASRPTGGITEAFF,TGTGCCAGCAGACCGACAGGGGGCATCACTGAAGCTTTCTTT
TRBJ2-5,.,TRBV7-2,.,CASRLVAQETQYF,TGTGCCAGCAGACTGGTGGCACAAGAGACCCAGTACTTC
TRBJ2-6,.,TRBV5-4,few,CASRDQLSGANVLTF,TGTGCCAGCAGGGATCAGCTTTCTGGGGCCAACGTCCTGACTTTC
TRBJ2-1,TRBD2,TRBV27,few,CASSSRLAERYNEQFF,TGTGCCAGCAGTTCCCGGCTAGCGGAACGATACAATGAGCAGTTCTTC
TRBJ1-1,TRBD1,TRBV29-1,.,CSVRSGTGLMNTEAFF,TGCAGCGTTCGTTCCGGGACAGGCCTCATGAACACTGAAGCTTTCTTT
TRBJ1-2,.,TRBV5-1,.,CASRDPQGDYGYTF,TGCGCCAGCAGAGATCCACAGGGAGACTATGGCTACACCTTC
TRBJ1-4,.,TRBV28,.,CASSKQGVNEKLFF,TGTGCCAGCAGCAAACAGGGTGTCAATGAAAAACTGTTTTTT
TRBJ2-3,TRBD2,TRBV2,.,CASSEEGLATDTQYF,TGTGCCAGCAGTGAGGAGGGACTAGCTACAGATACGCAGTATTTT
TRBJ1-4,.,TRBV7-9,.,CASSLEWTNEKLFF,TGTGCCAGCAGCTTAGAGTGGACTAATGAAAAACTGTTTTTT
TRBJ2-7,TRBD1,TRBV18,once,CASSPPGTGGFYEQYF,TGTGCCAGCTCACCACCCGGGACAGGGGGCTTTTACGAGCAGTACTTC
TRBJ1-6,.,TRBV6-1,many,CASSTEGLAALHF,TGTGCCAGCAGTACCGAGGGGTTGGCGGCCCTCCACTTT
TRBJ2-7,.,TRBV7-2,.,CASSLDYYEQYF,TGTGCCAGCAGCCTGGATTACTACGAGCAGTACTTC
TRBJ2-7,TRBD2,TRBV15,few,CATSRDTSGTYEQYF,TGTGCCACCAGCAGAGATACTAGCGGTACTTACGAGCAGTACTTC
TRBJ1-1,.,TRBV5-1,.,CASSLVGPPNTEAFF,TGCGCCAGCAGCTTAGTAGGGCCCCCGAACACTGAAGCTTTCTTT
TRBJ1-3,.,TRBV27,many,CASSRDRSSGNTIYF,TGTGCCAGCAGTCGCGACAGGAGCTCTGGAAACACCATATATTTT
TRBJ1-2,.,TRBV28,.,CASRVPPNYGYTF,TGTGCCAGCCGGGTTCCCCCTAACTATGGCTACACCTTC
TRBJ1-5,.,TRBV7-8,.,CASSRDSAWPQHF,TGTGCCAGCAGCCGTGACTCCGCCTGGCCCCAGCATTTT
TRBJ1-3,.,TRBV6-6,.,CASSYSTDSGNTIYF,TGTGCCAGCAGTTACTCGACAGACTCTGGAAACACCATATATTTT
TRBJ2-1,.,TRBV10-1,few,CASSEGDEQFF,TGCGCCAGCAGTGAGGGGGATGAGCAGTTCTTC
TRBJ2-5,.,TRBV7-8,.,CASSSVVQETQYF,TGTGCCAGCAGCTCAGTGGTACAAGAGACCCAGTACTTC
TRBJ1-1,.,TRBV28,.,CASRQRGSRTEAFF,TGTGCCAGCAGACAGAGGGGCAGCAGGACTGAAGCTTTCTTT
TRBJ1-5,.,TRBV7-9,.,CASSLAGSNQPQHF,TGTGCCAGCAGCTTAGCGGGGAGCAATCAGCCCCAGCATTTT
TRBJ2-4,TRBD2,TRBV18,.,CASSTTSGEGAKNIQYF,TGTGCCAGCTCAACGACCTCGGGGGAGGGGGCCAAAAACATTCAGTACTTC
TRBJ2-7,.,TRBV12-2,.,CASRLELRETSYEQYF,TGTGCAAGTCGCTTAGAACTGCGGGAGACGTCCTACGAGCAGTACTTC
TRBJ2-7,TRBD1,TRBV18,.,CASSLETGGGEQYF,TGTGCCAGCTCACTCGAGACAGGGGGGGGCGAGCAGTACTTC
TRBJ1-3,.,TRBV6-1,.,CASSVVYSGNTIYF,TGTGCCAGCAGTGTGGTCTACTCTGGAAACACCATATATTTT
TRBJ2-4,TRBD2,TRBV27,.,CASSLLNGRGNIQYF,TGTGCCAGCAGTTTATTGAACGGGAGGGGAAACATTCAGTACTTC
TRBJ2-1,.,TRBV11-2,once,CASSLGSLYNEQFF,TGTGCCAGCAGCTTAGGGTCGTTGTACAATGAGCAGTTCTTC
TRBJ1-1,.,TRBV12-5,.,CASGFLRNVGVMNTEAFF,TGTGCTAGTGGTTTCCTACGGAATGTGGGAGTCATGAACACTGAAGCTTTCTTT
TRBJ2-7,TRBD2,TRBV4-2,few,CASSRELAGGIYEQYF,TGTGCCAGCAGCCGGGAACTAGCGGGGGGGATCTACGAGCAGTACTTC
TRBJ2-1,.,TRBV7-9,.,CATGQTWNEQFF,TGTGCCACAGGACAGACCTGGAATGAGCAGTTCTTC
TRBJ1-1,.,TRBV6-5,.,CASSVGRLTEAFF,TGTGCCAGCTCGGTGGGGAGGTTGACTGAAGCTTTCTTT
TRBJ2-7,TRBD1,TRBV7-8,.,CASSRQQGAPYEQYF,TGTGCCAGCAGCCGTCAACAGGGGGCGCCCTACGAGCAGTACTTC
TRBJ1-2,.,TRBV30,.,CAGSTGFLLGYTF,TGTGCCGGCTCAACAGGGTTCTTGCTTGGCTACACCTTC
TRBJ2-5,TRBD1,TRBV30,.,CAWSGGQGKYETQYF,TGTGCCTGGAGTGGAGGACAGGGGAAATATGAGACCCAGTACTTC
TRBJ2-3,TRBD1,TRBV10-3,.,CAISDSRGSTDTQYF,TGTGCCATCAGCGACTCCAGGGGGAGCACAGATACGCAGTATTTT
TRBJ1-2,TRBD1,TRBV6-5,.,CASSGTGGGYTF,TGTGCCAGCAGTGGCACAGGGGGTGGCTACACCTTC
TRBJ2-3,.,TRBV5-1,.,CASSAGLGADTQYF,TGCGCCAGCAGCGCTGGACTGGGGGCAGATACGCAGTATTTT
TRBJ1-2,TRBD1,TRBV7-2,.,CASSPTGTGRGYYGYTF,TGTGCCAGCAGCCCTACCGGGACAGGGAGGGGATACTATGGCTACACCTTC
TRBJ2-7,.,TRBV28,.,CASSPRRLGTREQYF,TGTGCCAGCAGTCCAAGACGTCTGGGGACACGGGAGCAGTACTTC
TRBJ2-1,.,TRBV20-1,few,CSARSWDEQFF,TGCAGTGCTAGGTCTTGGGATGAGCAGTTCTTC
TRBJ2-4,TRBD2,TRBV7-4,.,CASRANRGGPPRGQYF,TGTGCCAGCAGGGCTAATCGCGGGGGGCCTCCCCGGGGTCAGTACTTC
TRBJ2-7,.,TRBV6-1,.,CASSEAPGRWGPYEQYF,TGTGCCAGCAGTGAAGCACCGGGACGGTGGGGACCCTACGAGCAGTACTTC
TRBJ1-5,TRBD1,TRBV11-2,few,CASSLGTGYNQPQHF,TGTGCCAGCAGCTTAGGGACAGGGTACAATCAGCCCCAGCATTTT
TRBJ1-5,.,TRBV7-2,.,CASSLEAGVQPQHF,TGTGCCAGCAGCTTAGAGGCAGGGGTTCAGCCCCAGCATTTT
TRBJ2-2,.,TRBV19,.,CASSPGAVRTGELFF,TGTGCCAGTAGTCCGGGGGCCGTCCGGACCGGGGAGCTGTTTTTT
TRBJ1-2,.,TRBV9,.,CASSPPGSWVYGYTF,TGTGCCAGCAGCCCCCCGGGAAGTTGGGTCTATGGCTACACCTTC
TRBJ2-1,.,TRBV15,.,CATSREGGPTGNEQFF,TGTGCCACCAGCAGAGAGGGGGGCCCGACGGGCAATGAGCAGTTCTTC
TRBJ2-7,.,TRBV9,.,CASSGTGYEQYF,TGTGCCAGCAGCGGTACGGGCTACGAGCAGTACTTC
TRBJ1-3,.,TRBV9,.,CASSGNDGNTIYF,TGTGCCAGCAGCGGAAACGACGGAAACACCATATATTTT
TRBJ2-2,.,TRBV4-3,.,CASSQMGTSTGELFF,TGCGCCAGCAGCCAAATGGGGACCTCTACCGGGGAGCTGTTTTTT
TRBJ2-5,.,TRBV5-4,.,CASSFVATQETQYF,TGTGCCAGCAGCTTTGTAGCGACCCAAGAGACCCAGTACTTC
TRBJ2-7,.,TRBV30,.,CAWIGQKTYEQYF,TGTGCCTGGATAGGACAGAAAACCTACGAGCAGTACTTC
TRBJ2-3,TRBD2,TRBV11-2,.,CASSLVAGGPRDTQYF,TGTGCCAGCAGCTTAGTGGCGGGAGGGCCAAGAGATACGCAGTATTTT
TRBJ1-3,.,TRBV7-2,once,CASRPGGAGNTIYF,TGTGCCAGCAGACCGGGAGGGGCCGGAAACACCATATATTTT
TRBJ2-3,.,TRBV10-2,.,CASSPTEGVTQYF,TGCGCCAGCAGTCCGACAGAAGGCGTTACGCAGTATTTT
TRBJ1-1,.,TRBV11-2,.,CASSLSGAVRTEAFF,TGTGCCAGCAGCTTATCCGGGGCTGTGAGGACTGAAGCTTTCTTT
TRBJ1-3,.,TRBV6-6,few,CASSYTPSGAGNTIYF,TGTGCCAGCAGTTACACCCCCTCAGGGGCTGGAAACACCATATATTTT
TRBJ2-2,TRBD2,TRBV11-3,.,CASSVTGHRGAGELFF,TGTGCCAGCAGCGTCACTGGACACCGGGGGGCCGGGGAGCTGTTTTTT